The rows below give T cell receptor beta chains drawn from one sample of a study of cytomegalovirus exposure and HLA in healthy donors. Produced via immunoSEQ multiplex PCR; TCRdb's table is partial and in-frame only. Recorded for this sample: 100,000 to 150,000 clones. The sample was PBMCs. These receptors originate from a man in his forties in good health and CMV-seronegative. Each CDR3 is given with its conserved first and last residue. Fields, in order: V gene, J gene, D gene, CDR3 protein, CDR3 DNA. The D gene is left open where the match is weak.

v_call: TRBV6-1
j_call: TRBJ2-7
d_call: TRBD1
cdr3_aa: CASSDQDRVHYEQYF
cdr3_nt: TGTGCCAGCAGTGACCAGGACAGGGTTCACTACGAGCAGTACTTC

v_call: TRBV7-9
j_call: TRBJ2-5
d_call: .
cdr3_aa: CASSSSQEGLGGTQYF
cdr3_nt: TGTGCCAGCAGCTCCTCCCAGGAGGGGTTGGGGGGGACCCAGTACTTC

v_call: TRBV4-1
j_call: TRBJ2-5
d_call: .
cdr3_aa: CASSQGGGMQTQYF
cdr3_nt: TGCGCCAGCAGCCAAGGGGGCGGGATGCAGACCCAGTACTTC

v_call: TRBV11-2
j_call: TRBJ2-5
d_call: .
cdr3_aa: CASRPKQGWEETQYF
cdr3_nt: TGTGCCAGCAGACCAAAACAGGGATGGGAAGAGACCCAGTACTTC

v_call: TRBV2
j_call: TRBJ1-2
d_call: .
cdr3_aa: CASSEQGSLLYGYTF
cdr3_nt: TGTGCCAGCAGTGAACAGGGGTCCCTACTCTATGGCTACACCTTC

v_call: TRBV7-6
j_call: TRBJ1-2
d_call: TRBD1
cdr3_aa: CASSLGQGGGYTF
cdr3_nt: TGTGCCAGCAGCTTAGGACAGGGGGGTGGCTACACCTTC

v_call: TRBV5-4
j_call: TRBJ2-5
d_call: .
cdr3_aa: CATGAVTRAQYF
cdr3_nt: TGTGCCACCGGAGCGGTAACCCGAGCCCAGTACTTC

v_call: TRBV28
j_call: TRBJ1-4
d_call: .
cdr3_aa: CASSLPGRGLNEKLFF
cdr3_nt: TGTGCCAGCAGTTTACCAGGGAGGGGCCTTAATGAAAAACTGTTTTTT

v_call: TRBV27
j_call: TRBJ1-2
d_call: TRBD1
cdr3_aa: CASSRTGSNYGYTF
cdr3_nt: TGTGCCAGCAGTAGGACAGGGTCCAACTATGGCTACACCTTC

v_call: TRBV29-1
j_call: TRBJ1-5
d_call: .
cdr3_aa: CSVSGYNQPQHF
cdr3_nt: TGCAGCGTTAGCGGTTACAATCAGCCCCAGCATTTT

v_call: TRBV6-5
j_call: TRBJ1-5
d_call: .
cdr3_aa: CASSPTVSNQPQHF
cdr3_nt: TGTGCCAGCAGTCCCACGGTTAGCAATCAGCCCCAGCATTTT

v_call: TRBV7-2
j_call: TRBJ2-1
d_call: .
cdr3_aa: CVSSLASSSYNEQFF
cdr3_nt: TGTGTCTCAAGCCTAGCGTCGAGCTCCTACAATGAGCAGTTCTTC

v_call: TRBV6-5
j_call: TRBJ2-1
d_call: TRBD2
cdr3_aa: CASSQGTSADNEQFF
cdr3_nt: TGTGCCAGCAGTCAAGGGACTAGCGCAGACAATGAGCAGTTCTTC

v_call: TRBV11-3
j_call: TRBJ2-5
d_call: .
cdr3_aa: CASSKWREETQYF
cdr3_nt: TGTGCCAGCAGCAAGTGGCGGGAAGAGACCCAGTACTTC

v_call: TRBV30
j_call: TRBJ1-2
d_call: .
cdr3_aa: CAGGNYGYTF
cdr3_nt: TGTGCCGGCGGGAACTATGGCTACACCTTC

v_call: TRBV29-1
j_call: TRBJ2-1
d_call: .
cdr3_aa: CSVPGAGQNEQFF
cdr3_nt: TGCAGCGTTCCTGGGGCAGGGCAGAATGAGCAGTTCTTC

v_call: TRBV5-4
j_call: TRBJ1-2
d_call: TRBD1
cdr3_aa: CASSSGGTAYGYTF
cdr3_nt: TGTGCCAGCAGCTCTGGAGGGACAGCCTATGGCTACACCTTC

v_call: TRBV9
j_call: TRBJ2-1
d_call: .
cdr3_aa: CATGVSYNEQFF
cdr3_nt: TGTGCCACCGGTGTCTCCTACAATGAGCAGTTCTTC

v_call: TRBV7-2
j_call: TRBJ2-3
d_call: TRBD2
cdr3_aa: CASSPQAGGGNTQYF
cdr3_nt: TGTGCCAGCAGCCCTCAAGCGGGAGGAGGAAATACGCAGTATTTT

v_call: TRBV7-9
j_call: TRBJ2-7
d_call: .
cdr3_aa: CASSFAGSSYEQYF
cdr3_nt: TGTGCCAGCAGCTTCGCCGGGAGCTCCTACGAGCAGTACTTC

v_call: TRBV30
j_call: TRBJ1-2
d_call: .
cdr3_aa: CAWSVPTKGYTF
cdr3_nt: TGTGCCTGGAGTGTACCGACTAAGGGCTACACCTTC

v_call: TRBV6-6
j_call: TRBJ1-2
d_call: .
cdr3_aa: CASSQTDGKGYGYTF
cdr3_nt: TGTGCCAGCAGCCAGACGGACGGGAAGGGCTATGGCTACACCTTC

v_call: TRBV5-6
j_call: TRBJ1-1
d_call: TRBD1
cdr3_aa: CASSYGTGGAFF
cdr3_nt: TGTGCCAGCAGCTATGGGACAGGGGGAGCTTTCTTT

v_call: TRBV5-6
j_call: TRBJ2-1
d_call: .
cdr3_aa: CASSLDNWQFF
cdr3_nt: TGTGCCAGCAGCTTGGACAATTGGCAGTTCTTC

v_call: TRBV10-3
j_call: TRBJ2-1
d_call: TRBD2
cdr3_aa: CAISRQTSSLYNEQFF
cdr3_nt: TGTGCCATCAGCAGACAGACTAGCAGTCTTTACAATGAGCAGTTCTTC

v_call: TRBV2
j_call: TRBJ2-7
d_call: .
cdr3_aa: CASYGGPIYEQYF
cdr3_nt: TGTGCCAGCTATGGTGGGCCCATCTACGAGCAGTACTTC

v_call: TRBV6-5
j_call: TRBJ2-1
d_call: .
cdr3_aa: CASSALGRKEFF
cdr3_nt: TGTGCCAGCAGTGCATTGGGGCGGAAGGAGTTCTTC